This T cell receptor beta chain was retrieved from a study of cytomegalovirus exposure and HLA in healthy donors. Study-level points and caveats: HLA alleles were associated with fewer than 20,000 TCR beta sequences in a later analysis at 0.05 false discovery rate. Sequence variants that were highly shared formed a cluster that was likely a sequencing artifact.

This clone was recorded only once. The antigen is undetermined. Germline V gene data show CDR1 as SGHNT and CDR2 as YYREEE (reference sequence). The CDR3 covers 12 residues. Deletions cut 4 bases from V and 5 bases from J, with 10 bases between. The PCR was carried out with 60 Vbeta primers and 13 Jbeta primers. Method: immunoSEQ multiplex PCR; TCRdb's copy keeps in-frame clones and lacks some. Among about 240,000 clones, roughly 80% were seen once, and the ten largest hold more than 5%. The chain has TRBV5-4 and TRBJ2-7; D is unresolved. The sample was PBMCs. The TCR was taken from a woman aged 40 to 50 in good health and CMV-seropositive. In DNA form, the CDR3 reads TGTGCCAGCAGCCTAGGTGCTGACGAGCAGTACTTC. It yields the protein CASSLGADEQYF.